These 31 T cell receptor beta chains were sequenced from one sample in a study of human CD8 memory T cell subsets. Scientists made TCR beta libraries using UMI-labeled 5' RACE. TCRdb reprocessed the 5' RACE reads; each CDR3 protein has one entry and no DNA is given. Seen in this sample are around 9,600 distinct CDR3 sequences; the ten most common clones hold roughly 14%. Early memory CD8+ T cells that were CCR7+ PD-1+ TIGIT+ and had exhausted-like traits were the TPEX cells. Sequenced sample: CD8+ T cells from PBMCs. The receptors were sampled from a human donor in good health.

The V and J genes are TRBV30 and TRBJ2-5. The CDR3 totals 12 residues. Germline V gene sequence: CDR1 GTSNPN, CDR2 SVGIG (reference sequence). This chain's CDR3 is CAWNSYQETQYF. The complete variable domain, with remaining parts taken from reference TRBV30 and TRBJ2-5, reads SQTIHQWPATLVQPVGSPLSLECTVEGTSNPNLYWYRQAAGRGLQLLFYSVGIGQISSEVPQNLSASRPQDRQFILSSKKLLLSDSGFYLCAWNSYQETQYFGPGTRLLVL.

V usage is TRBV29-1 and J usage is TRBJ1-1; checking the TCRdb D call of TRBD1 is not possible without DNA. Germline CDR1 reads SQVTM; CDR2 reads ANQGSEA. This CDR3 region has 13 residues. The chain's CDR3 is CSVMTAYNTEAFF.

The chain couples TRBV18 to TRBJ2-5; TCRdb's D call of TRBD1 is untestable without DNA. Germline V lookup: CDR1 KGHSH, CDR2 LQKENI. The CDR3 consists of 13 residues. CDR3 region: CASSPQGEETQYF.

This clonotype is called medium-sized (0.01 to 0.1%) based on its frequency. This CDR3 is CASSLGGQNNEQFF. The rearrangement joins TRBV7-3 to TRBJ2-1; TCRdb's assignment of TRBD1 cannot be checked, as there is no DNA. From germline, CDR1 is SGHTA and CDR2 FQGTGA. This CDR3 is 14 amino acids long.

This chain connects TRBV20-1 to TRBJ2-5; TCRdb selects TRBD1, and the lack of DNA leaves this call unchecked. Per germline, CDR1 DFQATT and CDR2 SNEGSKA (reference sequence). This CDR3 has 13 residues. The CDR3 reads CSAERTGSETQYF.

This chain joins TRBV7-9 and TRBJ2-5; TCRdb's D call, TRBD1, is unchecked because there is no DNA. CDR3 length: 14 amino acids. Germline CDR1 reads SEHNR; CDR2 reads FQNEAQ (reference sequence). CDR3: CASSTEGGAETQYF.

The chain has TRBV7-2 and TRBJ2-5; without DNA, the TCRdb call of TRBD1 cannot be checked. The germline gives CDR1 SGHTA, CDR2 FQGNSA. CDR3 length equals 16 residues. CDR3: CASSLDAGAVGETQYF. Combining the CDR3 with reference TRBV7-2 and TRBJ2-5 gives the whole variable domain GAGVSQSPSNKVTEKGKDVELRCDPISGHTALYWYRQSLGQGLEFLIYFQGNSAPDKSGLPSDRFSAERTGGSVSTLTIQRTQQEDSAVYLCASSLDAGAVGETQYFGPGTRLLVL.

J is TRBJ2-1 and V is TRBV28; the D gene TCRdb calls, TRBD2, cannot be checked with no DNA. CDR3 size: 13 residues. Germline V gene lookup returns CDR1 MDHEN and CDR2 SYDVKM. The CDR3 loop reads CASLGTIYNEQFF. The whole variable domain, remainder taken from reference TRBV28 and TRBJ2-1, is DVKVTQSSRYLVKRTGEKVFLECVQDMDHENMFWYRQDPGLGLRLIYFSYDVKMKEKGDIPEGYSVSREKKERFSLILESASTNQTSMYLCASLGTIYNEQFFGPGTRLTVL.

The chain couples TRBV6-5 to TRBJ1-2; TCRdb outputs TRBD1, but without DNA this stays unchecked. From germline, CDR1 is MNHEY and CDR2 SVGAGI. This CDR3 spans 15 amino acids. CDR3 loop: CASSYTPTGSYGYTF.

The gene calls are TRBV7-6 and TRBJ2-3; the D call of TRBD1 rests on TCRdb alone, since no DNA is present to check it. The CDR3 length is 15 residues. Germline assignment: CDR1 SGHVS and CDR2 FNYEAQ. The chain's CDR3 is CASSLGTGSSDTQYF.

Measured by frequency, this clonotype is medium-sized (0.01 to 0.1%). This sequence joins TRBV7-3 and TRBJ1-3. Germline CDR1 reads SGHTA; CDR2 reads FQGTGA. This CDR3 is 15 amino acids long. The CDR3 is CASSPTGDSGNTIYF.

In terms of frequency, this clonotype is medium-sized. V is TRBV28 and J is TRBJ2-7; TCRdb gives TRBD1 as the D gene, but with no DNA this cannot be confirmed. The CDR3 has 16 residues. Germline V lookup: CDR1 MDHEN, CDR2 SYDVKM. The CDR3 loop reads CASSLSPSARLAEQYF.

This clonotype counts as medium-sized by frequency. The V call is TRBV5-6, the J call TRBJ2-3; TCRdb outputs TRBD2, but without DNA this stays unchecked. Germline CDR1 is SGHDT and CDR2 is YYEEEE. CDR3 length: 18 residues. CDR3 region: CASSSRNGLAGSPDTQYF.

The chain joins TRBV9 to TRBJ2-1; TCRdb names TRBD2, which stays unverified in the absence of DNA. The CDR3 has 11 residues. Germline loops: CDR1 SGDLS, CDR2 YYNGEE. This chain's CDR3 is CASSLDFEQFF. Complete variable domain (other parts from reference TRBV9 and TRBJ2-1): DSGVTQTPKHLITATGQRVTLRCSPRSGDLSVYWYQQSLDQGLQFLIQYYNGEERAKGNILERFSAQQFPDLHSELNLSSLELGDSALYFCASSLDFEQFFGPGTRLTVL.

The chain combines TRBV5-1 with TRBJ2-7; no DNA is available, so the TRBD1 call from TCRdb remains unchecked. The CDR3 has 16 amino acids. Germline-derived CDR1 and CDR2 are SGHRS and YFSETQ. The CDR3: CASSLWTGTSSYEQYF. Together with reference TRBV5-1 and TRBJ2-7, the CDR3 gives the full variable domain: KAGVTQTPRYLIKTRGQQVTLSCSPISGHRSVSWYQQTPGQGLQFLFEYFSETQRNKGNFPGRFSGRQFSNSRSEMNVSTLELGDSALYLCASSLWTGTSSYEQYFGPGTRLTVT.

The V gene is TRBV7-2, the J gene TRBJ2-1; TCRdb indicates TRBD2, and absent DNA this call remains unverified. Germline CDR1 is SGHTA and CDR2 is FQGNSA. The CDR3 has 15 amino acids. The chain's CDR3 is CASSLVAGVNNEQFF.

This clonotype is labeled medium-sized based on frequency. The chain has TRBV7-9 and TRBJ1-4. Germline values: CDR1 SEHNR, CDR2 FQNEAQ (reference sequence). The CDR3 runs 14 residues. CDR3 sequence: CASSGEGTNEKLFF.

This chain links TRBV21-1 with TRBJ2-2; lacking DNA, the TRBD2 call made by TCRdb goes unchecked. TRBV21-1 is a pseudogene. There are 19 residues in the CDR3. The CDR3 spells CASSKAHLLAGGSSGELFF.

The chain has TRBV7-3 and TRBJ1-1; TCRdb indicates TRBD1, and absent DNA this call remains unverified. Per the germline V gene, CDR1 is SGHTA and CDR2 is FQGTGA. The CDR3 runs 13 residues. CDR3: CASSLSGGTEAFF.

This clonotype is called large based on its frequency. The V and J genes are TRBV27 and TRBJ2-1. The length of the CDR3 is 12 residues. Germline CDR1 and CDR2: MNHEY and SMNVEV (reference sequence). The CDR3 reads CASSVIGNEQFF.

This clonotype is medium-sized (0.01 to 0.1%) by frequency. The CDR3 sequence: CASSPSGGALAQYF. V gene TRBV7-3 combines with J gene TRBJ2-7; with no DNA, the TCRdb D assignment of TRBD2 cannot be verified. CDR1 and CDR2 (germline): SGHTA, FQGTGA. The CDR3 has 14 amino acids.

Frequency places this clonotype as medium-sized. CDR3 loop: CASSQLSSGYEQYF. This rearrangement joins TRBV3-1 to TRBJ2-7; the D call of TRBD2 rests on TCRdb alone, since no DNA is present to check it. The V gene's germline CDR1 is LGHDT and CDR2 YNNKEL (reference sequence). CDR3 size: 14 residues.

This chain connects TRBV7-9 to TRBJ1-2; the D call of TRBD1 rests on TCRdb alone, since no DNA is present to check it. CDR3 length equals 14 residues. Looked up from germline, CDR1 is SEHNR and CDR2 is FQNEAQ (reference sequence). The CDR3 protein is CASSQGTGHYGYTF.

V is TRBV7-9 and J is TRBJ2-1; TCRdb's D call of TRBD2 is untestable without DNA. From germline, CDR1 is SEHNR and CDR2 FQNEAQ (reference sequence). This CDR3 has 16 residues. CDR3 amino acids: CASSDRTSGIYNEQFF.

The rearrangement uses TRBV27 and TRBJ2-1; no DNA is available, so the TRBD1 call from TCRdb remains unchecked. The CDR3 consists of 15 residues. Germline values: CDR1 MNHEY, CDR2 SMNVEV (reference sequence). This chain's CDR3 is CASSLKGDSYNEQFF.

The chain has TRBV15 and TRBJ1-5. This CDR3 contains 14 residues. Germline loops: CDR1 LNHNV, CDR2 YYDKDF (reference sequence). This chain's CDR3 is CATRQGPINQPQHF.

V usage is TRBV7-3 and J usage is TRBJ2-2. The germline V gene has CDR1 SGHTA and CDR2 FQGTGA. This CDR3 has 14 residues. This CDR3 is CASSNSANTGELFF.

Frequency places this clonotype as large. This chain connects TRBV5-5 to TRBJ1-3. CDR1 and CDR2 from the germline V gene are SGHKS and YYEKEE (reference sequence). The CDR3 length is 16 residues. CDR3 region: CASSLYEEIAGNTIYF.

The rearrangement joins TRBV24-1 to TRBJ2-5; TCRdb names TRBD1, which stays unverified in the absence of DNA. The CDR3 length is 13 residues. CDR1 and CDR2 from the germline V gene are KGHDR and SFDVKD. The chain's CDR3 is CATSAAPSETQYF.

This chain links TRBV5-1 with TRBJ2-7. Germline loops: CDR1 SGHRS, CDR2 YFSETQ. CDR3 length: 15 residues. CDR3 in amino acids: CASSLAVRGSYEQYF.

This rearrangement joins TRBV5-5 to TRBJ1-5; the D gene TCRdb calls, TRBD1, cannot be checked with no DNA. This CDR3 spans 16 amino acids. The germline V gene encodes CDR1 SGHKS and CDR2 YYEKEE (reference sequence). CDR3 region: CASSLLIGAGNQPQHF.